This T cell receptor beta chain was documented in a study of blood T cell repertoires in COVID-19. In the original processing: Quantification of nucleated cells was approximated via reference gene primer amplification. TCRdb's copy holds only in-frame clones and misses some; the assay was immunoSEQ multiplex PCR. V and J calls and clone size are given by that table; D and trimming were obtained from the DNA. The sample lists 180,000 or so clones; roughly 80% were seen once. Recovered Cohort 3 donors showed two negative PCRs, clearance, or symptom resolution. Germline V gene lookup returns CDR1 MNHGY and CDR2 SAAAGT. CDR3 length: 15 residues. With 4 bases removed from V and 5 bases from J, the gap between germline ends came to 17 bases.

The clonotype originates from a man aged 45-60 years who had recovered from COVID-19. Sequenced sample: PBMCs or T cells enriched from blood (not recorded which). The rearrangement joins TRBV6-8 to TRBJ2-5, with TRBD2 as a possible D gene (5 bases). The CDR3, as DNA: TGTGCCAGCAGTTCCACGGGAAAAACGAGGGAGACCCAGTACTTC. Amino acids: CASSSTGKTRETQYF.